The 24 T cell receptor beta chains below come from one sample, sequenced in a study of T-cell reconstitution after alpha-beta-depleted transplantation in children. A TCRbeta library incorporating unique molecular identifiers was prepared. MiXCR, applied by TCRdb to the PCR reads, yields one record per CDR3 protein. The sample holds tens of thousands of distinct CDR3 sequences; around 4.7% are singletons and the top ten take under 20%. Sequences were derived from PBMCs, mostly from graft donor cells, sampled 180 days after TCRalphabeta/CD19-depleted stem cell transplant. The receptors were gathered from a boy under two years old who had a stem cell transplant for acute myeloid leukemia, so the T cells may come from the graft donor.

This clonotype occurred many times. J is TRBJ2-2 and V is TRBV20-1; D not certain. Trimming left V 6 bases short and J 6 bases short, with 20 bases between. The CDR3 is 15 residues long. The germline V gene has CDR1 DFQATT and CDR2 SNEGSKA (reference sequence). In DNA form, the CDR3 reads TGCAGTGCAAGGTCACCCACGACGGCTGCCGGGGAGCTGTTTTTT. It translates to CSARSPTTAAGELFF.

This clonotype appeared many times. The rearrangement uses TRBV20-1 and TRBJ2-3; 13 bases fit TRBD2. J gave up 12 bases and V 5 bases, and 5 bases lay outside the gene matches. The CDR3 totals 12 residues. Germline V gene lookup returns CDR1 DFQATT and CDR2 SNEGSKA (reference sequence). The CDR3 spells CSAPRLAGGQYF. CDR3 nucleotide sequence: TGCAGTGCTCCCCGACTAGCGGGGGGTCAGTATTTT.

Ten or more counts support this clonotype. The chain carries TRBV7-2 and TRBJ1-3; 10 bases are a match to TRBD1. The CDR3 loop spans 18 amino acids. CDR1 is SGHTA, CDR2 FQGNSA, per germline. Trimming cost V 2 bases and J 0 bases; bases outside gene matches: 7. Here the CDR3 DNA reads TGTGCCAGCAGCTTAAGGCTCGGACAGGGGGACTCTGGAAACACCATATATTTT. Translating it yields CASSLRLGQGDSGNTIYF.

This clonotype was detected ten times or more. The chain is built from TRBV5-1 and TRBJ2-5; 10 bases map to TRBD2. The trim removed 4 bases at V and 3 bases at J, leaving 3 bases unmatched. The V gene's germline CDR1 is SGHRS and CDR2 YFSETQ. The CDR3 is 14 amino acids. The CDR3 spells CASSVLAGEETQYF. Here the CDR3 DNA reads TGCGCCAGCAGCGTGCTAGCGGGGGAAGAGACCCAGTACTTC.

This clonotype was seen ten or more times. J is TRBJ2-7 and V is TRBV28, with unresolved D. Trimming shortened V by 6 bases and J by 3 bases, and 12 bases separated the two germline ends. CDR1 and CDR2 from the germline V gene are MDHEN and SYDVKM. The CDR3 extends over 13 amino acids. CDR3 coding DNA: TGTGCCAGCAGCTCCAGGATGTTCTACGAGCAGTACGTC. This translates into CASSSRMFYEQYV.

In its sample, this clonotype was seen a few times. This may be a read error: a much more frequent sequence differs by one nucleotide. J is TRBJ2-7 and V is TRBV5-1; 8 bases agree with TRBD2. The CDR3 sequence is 15 residues long. Germline CDR1 SGHRS, CDR2 YFSETQ. CDR3 coding DNA: TGCGCCAACAGCCCCGGGACTAGAGTTTCCTACGAGCAGTACTTC. Amino acid sequence: CANSPGTRVSYEQYF.

This clonotype came up many times. This chain joins TRBV4-2 and TRBJ2-3, with D maybe TRBD1 (5 bases). Between the trimmed V and J ends, which lost 0 bases and 4 bases, there was a span of 5 bases. There are 13 residues in the CDR3. The V gene's germline CDR1 is LGHNA and CDR2 YNFKEQ. This chain's CDR3 is CASSQEGADTQYF. For the CDR3, the DNA is TGTGCCAGCAGCCAAGAAGGGGCAGATACGCAGTATTTT.

This clonotype occurred many times. The chain recombines TRBV30 with TRBJ2-7; 12 bases are shared with TRBD2. The J segment lost 4 bases and the V segment lost 5 bases, leaving 6 bases of the junction unmatched. The CDR3 consists of 14 residues. Germline values: CDR1 GTSNPN, CDR2 SVGIG (reference sequence). In nucleotides, the CDR3 is TGTGCCTGGGCCATGACTAGCGGGGGATACGAGCAGTACTTC. This sequence encodes CAWAMTSGGYEQYF.

At least ten counts were recorded for this clonotype. The V call is TRBV29-1, the J call TRBJ1-2; 11 bases map to TRBD1. The CDR3 runs 16 residues. Trimming cost V 4 bases and J 2 bases; bases outside gene matches: 9. Per the germline V gene, CDR1 is SQVTM and CDR2 is ANQGSEA. CDR3 sequence reads: CSVVAGQGARNYGYTF. Here the CDR3 DNA reads TGCAGCGTTGTGGCTGGACAGGGGGCGCGAAACTATGGCTACACCTTC.

This clonotype was recorded at least ten times. The chain links TRBV12-3 or TRBV12-4 to TRBJ2-3, with a tentative D call TRBD2 (5 bases). Trimming stripped 3 bases from V and 6 bases from J, with 13 bases between. This CDR3 has 14 residues. The CDR3 DNA sequence: TGTGCCAGCAGTTTGGAGGCGCGGACGGATACGCAGTATTTT. Amino acid sequence: CASSLEARTDTQYF.

This clonotype was detected many times. V usage is TRBV13 and J usage is TRBJ2-7; D is ambiguous. Germline lookup yields CDR1 PRHDT and CDR2 FYEKMQ (reference sequence). The CDR3 loop spans 16 amino acids. The V and J ends lost 4 bases and 1 base respectively, with 17 bases between them. CDR3 residues: CASSSETSTLSYEQYF. DNA of the CDR3: TGTGCCAGCAGCTCCGAGACTTCAACCCTTTCCTACGAGCAGTACTTC.

This clonotype was picked up many times. The chain carries TRBV7-2 and TRBJ2-2; TRBD2 matches 7 bases. Trimming cost V 3 bases and J 3 bases; bases outside gene matches: 10. Germline CDR1 reads SGHTA; CDR2 reads FQGNSA. CDR3 length equals 17 residues. CDR3 protein: CASSFNRDYLYTGELFF. In nucleotides, the CDR3 is TGTGCCAGCAGCTTCAACCGGGACTATCTATACACCGGGGAGCTGTTTTTT.

This clonotype was seen many times. The chain uses TRBV7-6 and TRBJ2-3; 12 nucleotides match TRBD2. V was clipped by 5 bases and J by 4 bases; unmatched bases: 13. The CDR3 is 18 amino acids. The germline gives CDR1 SGHVS, CDR2 FNYEAQ. The CDR3, as DNA: TGTGCCAGCAGCCCGGATTCCAGACTAGCGGGGGCTTCAGATACGCAGTATTTT. This gives the protein CASSPDSRLAGASDTQYF.

In its sample, this clonotype was seen many times. The rearrangement joins TRBV5-6 to TRBJ2-3; 11 bases align to TRBD2. The J segment lost 0 bases and the V segment lost 0 bases, leaving 0 bases of the junction unmatched. Germline V lookup: CDR1 SGHDT, CDR2 YYEEEE. The length of the CDR3 is 16 residues. CDR3 in amino acids: CASSLGLAGSTDTQYF. CDR3 bases: TGTGCCAGCAGCTTGGGACTAGCGGGGAGCACAGATACGCAGTATTTT.

This clonotype was found many times. The chain employs TRBV20-1 and TRBJ2-3, with D perhaps assigned TRBD1 or TRBD2 (5 bases each). The CDR3 is 13 amino acids. The V end lost 8 bases, the J end lost 2 bases, and 14 bases lay between the germline ends. Per the germline V gene, CDR1 is DFQATT and CDR2 is SNEGSKA (reference sequence). The CDR3 spells CSTTGPITDTQYF. Written as DNA, the CDR3 is TGCAGTACAACGGGACCCATCACAGATACGCAGTATTTT.

Many counts were recorded for this clonotype. The chain couples TRBV12-3 or TRBV12-4 to TRBJ2-2, with 8 nucleotides matching TRBD2. This CDR3 spans 15 amino acids. The V segment lost 6 bases and the J segment 6 bases; nucleotides outside the gene matches: 9. This chain's CDR3 is CASSIAGKPPGELFF. CDR3 bases: TGTGCCAGCAGCATAGCGGGGAAACCTCCCGGGGAGCTGTTTTTT.

Note on this clonotype: A much larger clonotype is one base distant, so this may be a read error. The gene calls are TRBV7-2 and TRBJ2-7, with TRBD1 as a possible D gene (5 bases). From germline, CDR1 is SGHTA and CDR2 FQGNSA. The CDR3 spans 15 residues. The V end was cut by 4 bases, the J end by 3 bases, with 16 bases between. CDR3 residues: CASSSYLDTLYEQYF. The CDR3 nucleotides are TGTGCCAGCAGCTCCTACCTGGACACCCTCTACGAGCAGTACTTC.

The table lists this clonotype with many counts. This chain connects TRBV29-1 to TRBJ1-1, with 10 nucleotides matching TRBD1. Germline V CDR1 and CDR2: SQVTM, ANQGSEA. V lost 5 bases, J lost 0 bases, and 6 bases stayed unmatched. The CDR3 extends over 15 amino acids. The CDR3 protein is CSVFGDRGMNTEAFF. Written as DNA, the CDR3 is TGCAGCGTTTTTGGGGACAGGGGCATGAACACTGAAGCTTTCTTT.

This clonotype was seen once. V usage is TRBV4-2 and J usage is TRBJ2-5; D is perhaps TRBD1 (6 bases). The V gene's germline CDR1 is LGHNA and CDR2 YNFKEQ. The CDR3 runs 19 residues. This chain's CDR3 is CYSSHPPVGQRLVEETQYF. In DNA, the CDR3 is TGTTACAGCAGCCATCCCCCCGTCGGACAGAGATTGGTAGAAGAGACCCAGTACTTC.

There are many counts of this clonotype. This sequence joins TRBV18 and TRBJ1-1; 7 positions agree with TRBD1. Germline assignment: CDR1 KGHSH and CDR2 LQKENI. The CDR3 is 14 residues long. Trimming took 2 bases from V and 3 from J; bases not matched to a gene: 3. The DNA of the CDR3 is TGTGCCAGCTCACCAGCAGGGGGGCACACTGAAGCTTTCTTT. Translation: CASSPAGGHTEAFF.

This clonotype is large. The CDR3 DNA sequence: TGTGCCAGCAGCTTGGGGCTCGCGGATTCTGAGCAGTATTTT. Its protein is CASSLGLADSEQYF. The chain is built from TRBV5-6 and TRBJ2-3; D gene unclear. The V end was cut by 0 bases, the J end by 11 bases, with 16 bases between. This CDR3 is 14 amino acids long. Germline CDR1 SGHDT, CDR2 YYEEEE.

At least ten counts were recorded for this clonotype. The V and J genes are TRBV7-2 and TRBJ2-3; D may correspond to TRBD1 or TRBD2 (6 bases each). Trimming left V 5 bases short and J 2 bases short, with 14 bases between. The germline CDR1 and CDR2 sequences are SGHTA and FQGNSA. The CDR3 sequence is 15 residues long. The CDR3 DNA sequence: TGTGCCAGCAGCCCCCACGGGGGCTTCACAGATACGCAGTATTTT. It specifies CASSPHGGFTDTQYF.

This clonotype was seen at least ten times. The V and J genes are TRBV27 and TRBJ2-1; 8 bases fit TRBD1. Germline V lookup: CDR1 MNHEY, CDR2 SMNVEV (reference sequence). This CDR3 is built from 16 residues. Losses at the gene ends were 7 bases for V and 0 bases for J; bases not matched to a gene: 8. This CDR3 is CASNSGGTFSYNEQFF. CDR3 DNA sequence: TGTGCCAGCAACTCAGGGGGCACTTTCTCCTACAATGAGCAGTTCTTC.

There are many counts of this clonotype. The rearrangement links TRBV4-3 to TRBJ2-7; no firm D call. CDR1 is LGHNA, CDR2 YSLEER, per germline. The V gene lost 6 bases and the J gene lost 3 bases, with 21 bases spanning the gap. This CDR3 has 16 amino acids. DNA of the CDR3: TGCGCCAGCAGACAACCAGGTACCCCCTCGCACTACGAGCAGTACTTC. Its protein product is CASRQPGTPSHYEQYF.